What follows are 26 T cell receptor beta chains derived from one specimen sequenced in a study of blood T cell repertoires in COVID-19. Some clones are missing from TCRdb's copy, which holds only in-frame ones; the method was immunoSEQ multiplex PCR. This sample has around 300,000 clones, with 85% to 90% found just once. Specimen: peripheral blood. The receptor source for this set is a woman aged 40 to 50 with acute or convalescent COVID-19.

The chain has TRBV4-1 and TRBJ1-5, with TRBD1 as a possible D gene (6 bases). Germline CDR1 reads MGHRA; CDR2 reads YSYEKL. CDR3 length: 17 amino acids. Trimming left V 1 base short and J 3 bases short, with 16 bases between. DNA of the CDR3: TGCGCCAGCAGCCAAGGCGTAATTATGGGGGCCAATCAGCCCCAGCATTTT. Protein product: CASSQGVIMGANQPQHF.

V is TRBV5-1 and J is TRBJ1-1, with 7 bases that match TRBD1. Trimming removed 4 bases from V and 3 bases from J; junction bases left unmatched: 6. This CDR3 is built from 14 residues. The germline gives CDR1 SGHRS, CDR2 YFSETQ. CDR3 in DNA: TGCGCCAGCAGCGTGACAGGGTTCGACACTGAAGCTTTCTTT. This encodes CASSVTGFDTEAFF. The entire variable domain, with the rest obtained from reference TRBV5-1 and TRBJ1-1, is as follows: KAGVTQTPRYLIKTRGQQVTLSCSPISGHRSVSWYQQTPGQGLQFLFEYFSETQRNKGNFPGRFSGRQFSNSRSEMNVSTLELGDSALYLCASSVTGFDTEAFFGQGTRLTVV.

This clone was observed a single time. The chain is built from TRBV29-1 and TRBJ1-2; possibly TRBD1 for D (5 bases). Germline V lookup: CDR1 SQVTM, CDR2 ANQGSEA. The CDR3 covers 13 residues. Trimming left V 4 bases short and J 8 bases short, with 17 bases between. The CDR3 DNA follows: TGCAGCGTTGGGGAGGGGTCTTTGAGCGGCTACACCTTC. Translated, it gives CSVGEGSLSGYTF.

The J gene is TRBJ2-1, the V gene TRBV7-3; 15 bases match TRBD2. J was trimmed by 6 bases and V by 3 bases; bases with no gene match: 0. There are 15 residues in the CDR3. Germline values: CDR1 SGHTA, CDR2 FQGTGA. CDR3: CASSLGLAGGNEQFF. The CDR3 nucleotides are TGTGCCAGCAGCTTGGGACTAGCGGGGGGCAATGAGCAGTTCTTC.

The chain has TRBV5-1 and TRBJ2-3, with 8 positions matching TRBD1. J was trimmed by 4 bases and V by 4 bases; bases with no gene match: 14. Germline V gene sequence: CDR1 SGHRS, CDR2 YFSETQ. This CDR3 is 17 amino acids long. For the CDR3, the DNA is TGCGCCAGCAGCCCCGAAGGGACAGGAAAGTTGGCAGATACGCAGTATTTT. It codes for CASSPEGTGKLADTQYF. Using reference TRBV5-1 and TRBJ2-3 for the parts outside the CDR3, the full variable domain is KAGVTQTPRYLIKTRGQQVTLSCSPISGHRSVSWYQQTPGQGLQFLFEYFSETQRNKGNFPGRFSGRQFSNSRSEMNVSTLELGDSALYLCASSPEGTGKLADTQYFGPGTRLTVL.

The chain employs TRBV28 and TRBJ1-1; the match to TRBD1 covers 8 bases. Germline lookup yields CDR1 MDHEN and CDR2 SYDVKM. After removal of 7 bases from V and 10 bases from J, the junction contained 11 bases not matched to a gene. The CDR3 runs to 13 residues. This chain's CDR3 is CASTDDRGHGAFF. The CDR3 DNA reads TGTGCCAGCACCGACGACAGGGGTCATGGAGCTTTCTTT.

The V gene is TRBV5-1, the J gene TRBJ2-3, with unresolved D. Germline loops: CDR1 SGHRS, CDR2 YFSETQ. Trimming shortened V by 3 bases and J by 1 base, and 12 bases separated the two germline ends. The CDR3 runs to 15 residues. The CDR3 protein is CASSYRHIGTDTQYF. In DNA form, the CDR3 reads TGCGCCAGCAGCTACCGACATATCGGCACAGATACGCAGTATTTT. Combining the CDR3 with reference TRBV5-1 and TRBJ2-3 gives the whole variable domain KAGVTQTPRYLIKTRGQQVTLSCSPISGHRSVSWYQQTPGQGLQFLFEYFSETQRNKGNFPGRFSGRQFSNSRSEMNVSTLELGDSALYLCASSYRHIGTDTQYFGPGTRLTVL.

The chain couples TRBV6-2 or TRBV6-3 to TRBJ2-2, with D possibly being TRBD1 (5 bases). CDR1 and CDR2 from the germline V gene are MNHEY and SVGEGT. This CDR3 has 17 amino acids. Between the trimmed V and J ends, which lost 6 bases and 4 bases, there was a span of 21 bases. The CDR3 protein is CASSILQGTVGTGELFF. The CDR3 region has the DNA TGTGCCAGCAGCATTCTTCAGGGAACTGTGGGCACCGGGGAGCTGTTTTTT.

This clone was seen once. The rearrangement uses TRBV11-2 and TRBJ2-5; D remains unclear. V lost 5 bases, J lost 4 bases, and 11 bases lay in between. Germline V CDR1 and CDR2: SGHAT, FQNNGV. This CDR3 is 13 amino acids long. The CDR3 loop is CASSKDNGETQYF. CDR3 coding DNA: TGTGCCAGCAGCAAAGACAACGGAGAGACCCAGTACTTC. The variable domain in full, completed from reference TRBV11-2 and TRBJ2-5, reads EAGVAQSPRYKIIEKRQSVAFWCNPISGHATLYWYQQILGQGPKLLIQFQNNGVVDDSQLPKDRFSAERLKGVDSTLKIQPAKLEDSAVYLCASSKDNGETQYFGPGTRLLVL.

This clone was seen a single time. J is TRBJ2-2 and V is TRBV4-2, with 11 bases identical to TRBD2. Trimming cost V 1 base and J 10 bases; bases outside gene matches: 14. There are 18 residues in the CDR3. Germline CDR1 is LGHNA and CDR2 is YNFKEQ. CDR3 amino acids: CASSQVGSLAGGSVELFF. In DNA, the CDR3 is TGTGCCAGCAGCCAAGTGGGAAGCCTAGCGGGGGGCTCTGTGGAGCTGTTTTTT.

The chain links TRBV5-1 to TRBJ2-5; no definite D call. V shed 0 bases and J shed 2 bases, with 8 bases lying between them. CDR3 size: 14 residues. CDR1 and CDR2 (germline): SGHRS, YFSETQ. CDR3 loop: CASSLGARQETQYF. The CDR3 coding sequence is TGCGCCAGCAGCTTGGGGGCGAGACAAGAGACCCAGTACTTC.

CDR3 sequence reads: CASSSSKQGQLAEAFF. The CDR3 DNA sequence: TGTGCCAGCAGCTCCTCAAAACAGGGGCAATTGGCTGAAGCTTTCTTT. The rearrangement uses TRBV11-2 and TRBJ1-1; 7 nucleotides align to TRBD1. CDR3 length equals 16 residues. V shed 4 bases and J 6 bases; nucleotides not matched to a gene: 14. The germline V gene has CDR1 SGHAT and CDR2 FQNNGV.

The chain employs TRBV6-5 and TRBJ1-4, with 10 positions matching TRBD1. Germline values: CDR1 MNHEY, CDR2 SVGAGI. This CDR3 spans 16 amino acids. The V segment lost 4 bases and the J segment 8 bases; nucleotides outside the gene matches: 10. CDR3: CASSSSDRGLREKLFF. The DNA of the CDR3 is TGTGCCAGCAGTTCCTCCGACAGGGGGCTTCGAGAAAAACTGTTTTTT.

The rearrangement joins TRBV3-1 (or the pseudogene TRBV3-2) to TRBJ1-1, with D possibly matching TRBD1 (6 bases). The CDR3 has 14 amino acids. Germline V gene sequence: CDR1 LGHDT, CDR2 YNNKEL (reference sequence). The V and J ends lost 3 bases and 6 bases respectively, with 14 bases between them. CDR3 nucleotide sequence: TGTGCCAGCAGCCAGAGGACAGTAAATCCTGAAGCTTTCTTT. The encoded protein is CASSQRTVNPEAFF.

This rearrangement joins TRBV12-2 to TRBJ2-7; the table calls TRBD1, which could not be checked here. TRBV12-2 is a listed pseudogene. The CDR3 has 16 amino acids. The CDR3 is CASRLAGPVVRYEQYV. The CDR3 coding sequence is TGTGCAAGTCGCTTAGCGGGGCCCGTCGTTCGGTACGAGCAGTACGTC.

CDR3 loop: CASSANLRGRSGNTIYF. In DNA, the CDR3 is TGTGCCAGCAGCGCCAACCTCAGGGGCCGCTCTGGAAACACCATATATTTT. The chain employs TRBV3-1 (or the pseudogene TRBV3-2) and TRBJ1-3; TRBD1 is a possible D gene (6 bases). The CDR3 runs 17 residues. Trimming stripped 5 bases from V and 0 bases from J, with 17 bases between. Germline CDR1 and CDR2: LGHDT and YNNKEL (reference sequence).

This chain joins TRBV3-1 (or the pseudogene TRBV3-2) and TRBJ2-4; 13 positions agree with TRBD2. This CDR3 has 17 residues. Germline V gene sequence: CDR1 LGHDT, CDR2 YNNKEL (reference sequence). The V segment lost 3 bases and the J segment 4 bases; nucleotides outside the gene matches: 6. The CDR3 loop reads CASSQEPLAGGKNIQYF. The CDR3 DNA follows: TGTGCCAGCAGCCAGGAACCACTAGCGGGGGGGAAAAACATTCAGTACTTC.

The chain carries TRBV6-1 and TRBJ1-4, with 9 nucleotides matching TRBD1. CDR1 is MNHNS, CDR2 SASEGT, per germline. The CDR3 is 15 residues long. V shed 3 bases, J shed 4 bases, and the junction held 3 bases outside the gene matches. CDR3 nucleotide sequence: TGTGCCAGCAGTGATTCGACAGGGGGTAATGAAAAACTGTTTTTT. Its protein product is CASSDSTGGNEKLFF.

This rearrangement joins TRBV7-2 to TRBJ1-1; D gene unclear. Trimming took off 6 bases at V and 1 base at J, with 9 bases between the two ends. Germline CDR1 SGHTA, CDR2 FQGNSA. This CDR3 region has 13 residues. The CDR3 DNA is TGTGCCAGCAGAACTGACAAGAACACTGAAGCTTTCTTT. The encoded protein is CASRTDKNTEAFF.

The genes are TRBV30 and TRBJ1-2; possible D gene TRBD1, 6 bases. Germline V gives CDR1 GTSNPN, CDR2 SVGIG (reference sequence). This CDR3 comprises 12 residues. V lost 8 bases to trimming and J lost 4 bases, with 14 bases between them. CDR3 coding DNA: TGTGCCAAAAGGGGGGAGGGCTATGGCTACACCTTC. This gives the protein CAKRGEGYGYTF.

The chain carries TRBV7-2 and TRBJ1-1; 10 positions agree with TRBD1. Germline loops: CDR1 SGHTA, CDR2 FQGNSA. The CDR3 consists of 18 residues. V was clipped by 5 bases and J by 0 bases; unmatched bases: 12. This CDR3 reads CASSPRAGGTGVNTEAFF. Here the CDR3 DNA reads TGTGCCAGCAGCCCCCGCGCGGGGGGGACAGGGGTGAACACTGAAGCTTTCTTT.

The gene calls are TRBV2 and TRBJ1-6; TRBD1 matches 7 bases. CDR1 is SNHLY, CDR2 FYNNEI, per germline. The CDR3 loop spans 20 amino acids. Germline trimming cut 8 bases from V and 7 bases from J; bases unmatched to any gene: 26. CDR3 DNA: TGTGCCAGCCAACTGACGATGACAGGGAAGCCCCCCTTTGGGAATTCACCCCTCCACTTT. Protein sequence: CASQLTMTGKPPFGNSPLHF.

V and J are TRBV13 and TRBJ1-5; perhaps TRBD1 as D (5 bases). CDR1 and CDR2 from the germline V gene are PRHDT and FYEKMQ (reference sequence). Trimming pared 4 bases from V and 1 base from J, leaving 23 bases between. The CDR3 has 19 amino acids. In DNA form, the CDR3 reads TGTGCCAGCAGCTCACCCCCGCGTAGTCAGGGAGGGAGCAATCAGCCCCAGCATTTT. The encoded protein is CASSSPPRSQGGSNQPQHF.

The rearrangement uses TRBV11-2 and TRBJ2-1; 11 bases agree with TRBD2. CDR1 and CDR2 (germline): SGHAT, FQNNGV. CDR3 size: 19 residues. J lost 7 bases, V lost 0 bases, and 14 bases had no gene match. The CDR3 DNA reads TGTGCCAGCAGCTTAGATAATCGGCTAGCGGGGGGTCGGTCAAATGAGCAGTTCTTC. Residues: CASSLDNRLAGGRSNEQFF.

This rearrangement joins TRBV12-3 or TRBV12-4 to TRBJ2-7; 8 bases are a match to TRBD1. CDR3 length: 12 residues. Unmatched junction bases numbered 4, after V lost 5 bases and J lost 7 bases. The CDR3 is CASSQGAGEQYV. The CDR3 bases are TGTGCCAGCAGTCAGGGGGCGGGGGAGCAGTACGTC.

This chain uses TRBV30 with TRBJ1-2; 11 bases are a match to TRBD1. After removal of 8 bases from V and 2 bases from J, the junction contained 4 bases not matched to a gene. The CDR3 has 13 amino acids. Germline loops: CDR1 GTSNPN, CDR2 SVGIG (reference sequence). The CDR3 sequence: CAVGQGANYGYTF. In nucleotides, the CDR3 is TGTGCCGTTGGACAGGGGGCGAACTATGGCTACACCTTC.